This entry describes one T cell receptor beta chain. No antigen is known for it. This sample was taken from a study of OX40 agonist ivuxolimab in advanced cancers. General study results and limits: In general, CD8+ T cells held more expanded clones than CD4+ did, on average.

Profiling relied on immunoSEQ multiplex PCR, and the TCRdb table lists in-frame clones only, not all of them. Among more than 20,000 clones, around nine tenths were seen once, and the ten largest hold 25%. V lost 1 base, J lost 2 bases, and 2 bases lay in between. The CDR3 loop spans 11 amino acids. CDR1 is SQVTM, CDR2 ANQGSEA, per germline. The input for sequencing was CD4+ or CD8+ T cells sorted from blood, taken in a trial of the OX40 agonist ivuxolimab. This sequence originates from an adult with an advanced solid tumor such as melanoma, head and neck, liver or kidney cancer. The gene calls are TRBV29-1 and TRBJ1-1; D gene unclear. The CDR3 DNA follows: TGCAGCGTTGAAGGTAACACTGAAGCTTTCTTT. Its translation: CSVEGNTEAFF.